This T cell receptor (beta chain) was sequenced in a study of read filtering for tumor transcriptome and immune sequencing. In the study overall: R-ISS stage counts were about 8 for I, 15 to 20 for II, roughly seven for III.

Note on this clonotype: Antigen: not known.

This library used roughly 0.4 ug RNA and molecular barcoded adaptors spanning alpha/delta and beta/gamma chains. In TCRdb, the reads were re-called with MiXCR into one record per CDR3 protein. Of tens of thousands of distinct CDR3 sequences in the sample, about 22% are singletons; the top ten hold about 10%. General study results and limits: About 81.9% of IR-seq clonotypes had one read, totaling 3% to 4.5% of reads; RNA-seq: roughly 76% and 46%. The CD138-negative fraction was mixed bone marrow immune cells, not pure T cells.

At the time of active disease, bone marrow was collected from every patient. This TCR derives from a donor at least 40 years old with multiple myeloma. The sample consisted of a population of CD138-negative cells sorted from bone marrow.

CDR3 DNA: TGTGCCAGCAGTTCCGGACAGGGCTATCAGCCCCAGCATTTT. Its translation: CASSSGQGYQPQHF. This chain links TRBV27 with TRBJ1-5, with 8 bases lining up with TRBD1. Germline V gene sequence: CDR1 MNHEY, CDR2 SMNVEV (reference sequence). This CDR3 region has 14 residues. V trimming: 4 bases; J trimming: 5 bases; junction bases outside the gene matches: 4.